A selection of T cell receptor beta chains follows, all from one sample in a study of regulatory T cells in long-lasting Graves disease. Each CDR3 protein gets one entry after TCRdb re-called the multiplex PCR reads with MiXCR. The table lists 350,000 to 500,000 distinct CDR3 sequences, around a fifth of them singletons. The specimen comprised peripheral blood mononuclear cells (PBMCs), sampled when the disease was refractory, from a patient treated with antithyroid drugs. All receptors derive from a female donor with Graves disease. Each CDR3 is given with its conserved first and last residue. The D gene is left open where the match is weak. The size field is filled for only some rows; it gives once, few, many or a size class.

D gene: TRBD1
J gene: TRBJ1-6
clone size: many
V gene: TRBV6-1
CDR3 DNA: TGTGCCAGCAGTGAAGAGGGACAGATTAATTCACCCCTCCACTTT
CDR3 protein: CASSEEGQINSPLHF

D gene: TRBD1
J gene: TRBJ2-1
clone size: few
V gene: TRBV12-3/TRBV12-4
CDR3 DNA: TGTGCCAGCAGGACAGGGGCCTACAATGAGCAGTTCTTC
CDR3 protein: CASRTGAYNEQFF

D gene: -
J gene: TRBJ2-7
clone size: many
V gene: TRBV11-2
CDR3 DNA: TGTGCCAGCACCCTTACCGGGCAGGGGGGGTACGAGCAGTACTTC
CDR3 protein: CASTLTGQGGYEQYF

D gene: -
J gene: TRBJ1-1
clone size: -
V gene: TRBV6-1
CDR3 DNA: TGTGCCAGCAGCGAGAGGGAGGGCACTGAAGCTTTCTTT
CDR3 protein: CASSEREGTEAFF

D gene: -
J gene: TRBJ1-5
clone size: many
V gene: TRBV7-8
CDR3 DNA: TGTGCCAGCAGCTGGAGTTTTCTGGCTAGCAATCAGCCCCAGCATTTT
CDR3 protein: CASSWSFLASNQPQHF

D gene: -
J gene: TRBJ2-2
clone size: many
V gene: TRBV11-3
CDR3 DNA: TGTGCCAGCAGCTTAGAGTCGACCGGGGAGCTGTTTTTT
CDR3 protein: CASSLESTGELFF

D gene: -
J gene: TRBJ2-3
clone size: -
V gene: TRBV7-9
CDR3 DNA: TGTGCCAGCAGCTTAGCGCTACAGACGGATACGCAGTATTTT
CDR3 protein: CASSLALQTDTQYF

D gene: TRBD2
J gene: TRBJ2-3
clone size: -
V gene: TRBV11-2
CDR3 DNA: TGTGCCAGCAGCTCCACGCGCGGGAGAGTCACAGATACGCAGTATTTT
CDR3 protein: CASSSTRGRVTDTQYF

D gene: -
J gene: TRBJ1-3
clone size: -
V gene: TRBV28
CDR3 DNA: TGTGCCAGCAGTTTATGGGACAAAGGGAACACCATATATTTT
CDR3 protein: CASSLWDKGNTIYF

D gene: -
J gene: TRBJ2-1
clone size: many
V gene: TRBV12-3/TRBV12-4
CDR3 DNA: TGTGCCAGCAGCGGGACGGGACTCAGCTCCTACAATGAGCAGTTCTTC
CDR3 protein: CASSGTGLSSYNEQFF

D gene: -
J gene: TRBJ1-1
clone size: -
V gene: TRBV19
CDR3 DNA: TGTGCCAGTAGTATAGCGCCCTGGACGGGCACTGAAGCTTTCTTT
CDR3 protein: CASSIAPWTGTEAFF

D gene: TRBD2
J gene: TRBJ2-7
clone size: many
V gene: TRBV3-1
CDR3 DNA: TGTGCCAGCAGCCAGGGAGGGACTAGCGGTTACGAGCAGTACTTC
CDR3 protein: CASSQGGTSGYEQYF

D gene: -
J gene: TRBJ2-1
clone size: once
V gene: TRBV25-1
CDR3 DNA: TGTGCCAGCAGTGATCGGACAGTAGAGCAGTTCTTC
CDR3 protein: CASSDRTVEQFF

D gene: -
J gene: TRBJ2-2
clone size: many
V gene: TRBV28
CDR3 DNA: TGTGCCAGCAGTTTAATTTTATCTCGGGGGCAAATTGGCACCGGGGAGCTGTTTTTT
CDR3 protein: CASSLILSRGQIGTGELFF

D gene: -
J gene: TRBJ2-1
clone size: few
V gene: TRBV7-9
CDR3 DNA: TGTGCCAGCAGCTTAGGTGGGGTGAATGAGCAGTTCTTC
CDR3 protein: CASSLGGVNEQFF

D gene: TRBD1
J gene: TRBJ2-5
clone size: -
V gene: TRBV19
CDR3 DNA: TGTGCCAGTAGTATAGGGGCGGGACAGGGATTCCAAGAGACCCAGTACTTC
CDR3 protein: CASSIGAGQGFQETQYF

D gene: TRBD1
J gene: TRBJ1-5
clone size: few
V gene: TRBV7-2
CDR3 DNA: TGTGCCAGCAGCTACAGGGGAAGCCATCAGCCCCAGCATTTT
CDR3 protein: CASSYRGSHQPQHF

D gene: -
J gene: TRBJ2-7
clone size: many
V gene: TRBV28
CDR3 DNA: TGTGCCAGCAGTTTATATGGGGACTCCTACGAGCAGTACTTC
CDR3 protein: CASSLYGDSYEQYF

D gene: TRBD1
J gene: TRBJ1-1
clone size: many
V gene: TRBV2
CDR3 DNA: TGTGCCAGCCTAGGGGGCAGGGGCTCTTCCGGTACTTTCTTT
CDR3 protein: CASLGGRGSSGTFF

D gene: -
J gene: TRBJ2-7
clone size: few
V gene: TRBV6-1
CDR3 DNA: TGTGCCAGCAGTGAAGGGGCAGACTACTACGAGCAGTACTTC
CDR3 protein: CASSEGADYYEQYF

D gene: TRBD2
J gene: TRBJ2-5
clone size: many
V gene: TRBV20-1
CDR3 DNA: TGCAGTACCACCCGACTAGCGGGAGGGGATAGCCAAGAGACCCAGTACTTC
CDR3 protein: CSTTRLAGGDSQETQYF

D gene: TRBD1
J gene: TRBJ2-3
clone size: -
V gene: TRBV11-2
CDR3 DNA: TGTGCCAGCAGCTTACCGGACAGGGGAGCGCAGTATTTT
CDR3 protein: CASSLPDRGAQYF

D gene: TRBD2
J gene: TRBJ2-5
clone size: -
V gene: TRBV7-9
CDR3 DNA: TGTGCCAGCGGGACTAGCGGGAGGGATTCGATAGAGACCCAGTACTTC
CDR3 protein: CASGTSGRDSIETQYF

D gene: TRBD1
J gene: TRBJ2-1
clone size: -
V gene: TRBV19
CDR3 DNA: TGTGCCAGTAGTATAGATACGTCGACAGGGAATGAGCAGTTCTTC
CDR3 protein: CASSIDTSTGNEQFF

D gene: -
J gene: TRBJ1-2
clone size: many
V gene: TRBV5-1
CDR3 DNA: TGTGCCAGCAGCTTGATTTCAGGGACCGTCAACTATGGCTACACCTTC
CDR3 protein: CASSLISGTVNYGYTF

D gene: TRBD2
J gene: TRBJ2-2
clone size: once
V gene: TRBV10-3
CDR3 DNA: TGTGCCATCAGTGAGTCCCGGGGGGGACTAGCGGGAGCCGGGGAGCTGTTTTTT
CDR3 protein: CAISESRGGLAGAGELFF

D gene: TRBD1
J gene: TRBJ2-2
clone size: many
V gene: TRBV10-1
CDR3 DNA: TGCGCCACCTCACCCGGGACAGATGTCCCCGGGGAGCTGTTTTTT
CDR3 protein: CATSPGTDVPGELFF